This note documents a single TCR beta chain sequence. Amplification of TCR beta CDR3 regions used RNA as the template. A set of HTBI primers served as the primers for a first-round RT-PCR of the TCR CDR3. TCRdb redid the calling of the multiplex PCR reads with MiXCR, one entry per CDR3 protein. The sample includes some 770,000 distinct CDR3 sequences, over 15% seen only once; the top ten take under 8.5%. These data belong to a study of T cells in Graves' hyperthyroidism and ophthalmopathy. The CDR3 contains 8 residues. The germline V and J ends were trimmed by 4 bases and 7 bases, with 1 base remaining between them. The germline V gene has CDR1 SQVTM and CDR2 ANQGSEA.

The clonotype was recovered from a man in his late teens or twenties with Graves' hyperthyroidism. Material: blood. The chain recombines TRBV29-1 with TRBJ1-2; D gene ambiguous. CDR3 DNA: TGCAGCGTTGCTGGCTACACCTTC. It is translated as CSVAGYTF.